A selection of T cell receptor beta chains follows, all from one sample in a study of blood T cell repertoires in COVID-19. TCRdb's table, derived via immunoSEQ multiplex PCR, lists solely in-frame clones and lacks some. This table holds 150,000 to 200,000 clones, roughly nine tenths found once. The sequenced sample consisted of peripheral blood. The origin of the receptors is a man between 65 and 85 years old with active or convalescent COVID-19. Each CDR3 is given with its conserved first and last residue. A D gene is named only where the DNA matches it firmly. The size field is filled for only some rows; it gives once, few, many or a size class.

D gene: NA
V gene: TRBV11-2
clone size: NA
J gene: TRBJ1-2
CDR3 DNA: TGTGCCAGCAGCCCAGGATACGCCAGTGGCTACACCTTC
CDR3 protein: CASSPGYASGYTF

D gene: NA
V gene: TRBV3-1/TRBV3-2
clone size: NA
J gene: TRBJ1-2
CDR3 DNA: TGTGCCAGCAGCCTCCGAGCCTCGGGCTACACCTTC
CDR3 protein: CASSLRASGYTF

D gene: TRBD1
V gene: TRBV20-1
clone size: NA
J gene: TRBJ1-1
CDR3 DNA: TGCAGTGCTAGTCCGGGACAGGGGACTGAAGCTTTCTTT
CDR3 protein: CSASPGQGTEAFF

D gene: NA
V gene: TRBV28
clone size: NA
J gene: TRBJ2-4
CDR3 DNA: TGTGCCAGCAGTCCTACTAAACCAAACATTCAGTACTTC
CDR3 protein: CASSPTKPNIQYF

D gene: TRBD2
V gene: TRBV6-2/TRBV6-3
clone size: NA
J gene: TRBJ2-3
CDR3 DNA: TGTGCCAGCAGTTACAATGAGCGGGAGGCCGCAGATACGCAGTATTTT
CDR3 protein: CASSYNEREAADTQYF

D gene: NA
V gene: TRBV6-2/TRBV6-3
clone size: once
J gene: TRBJ2-2
CDR3 DNA: TGTGCCAGCAGTCAGGCCGGGACATATTCAGGCGGGGAGCTGTTTTTT
CDR3 protein: CASSQAGTYSGGELFF

D gene: TRBD1
V gene: TRBV19
clone size: NA
J gene: TRBJ2-3
CDR3 DNA: TGTGCCAGTAGTACCCCGACAGGGTCTCACACAGATACGCAGTATTTT
CDR3 protein: CASSTPTGSHTDTQYF

D gene: NA
V gene: TRBV2
clone size: once
J gene: TRBJ1-5
CDR3 DNA: TGTGCCAGCAGTGACTCCGGAGGCCAGCCCCAGCATTTT
CDR3 protein: CASSDSGGQPQHF

D gene: NA
V gene: TRBV5-1
clone size: NA
J gene: TRBJ2-6
CDR3 DNA: TGCGCCAGCAGCTCAGGGTCTGGGGCCAACGTCCTGACTTTC
CDR3 protein: CASSSGSGANVLTF

D gene: NA
V gene: TRBV10-3
clone size: NA
J gene: TRBJ1-2
CDR3 DNA: TGTGCCATCAGTAAGGACAATACTGGGGGCTACACCTTC
CDR3 protein: CAISKDNTGGYTF

D gene: TRBD2
V gene: TRBV6-2/TRBV6-3
clone size: NA
J gene: TRBJ2-1
CDR3 DNA: TGTGCCAGCAGTTACTGGACTAGCGGGATTACCTACAATGAGCAGTTCTTC
CDR3 protein: CASSYWTSGITYNEQFF

D gene: NA
V gene: TRBV10-3
clone size: NA
J gene: TRBJ2-1
CDR3 DNA: TGTGCCATCAGTGAGATCCCAGAAATTGGGCAGTTCTTC
CDR3 protein: CAISEIPEIGQFF

D gene: NA
V gene: TRBV6-2/TRBV6-3
clone size: NA
J gene: TRBJ1-3
CDR3 DNA: TGTGCCAGCAGTTACGTCGAGGCCCTCGGAAACACCATATATTTT
CDR3 protein: CASSYVEALGNTIYF

D gene: TRBD2
V gene: TRBV18
clone size: NA
J gene: TRBJ2-3
CDR3 DNA: TGTGCCAGCTCAACGGCCCCTAGCGGGGGGGTTACAGATACGCAGTATTTT
CDR3 protein: CASSTAPSGGVTDTQYF

D gene: TRBD1
V gene: TRBV29-1
clone size: NA
J gene: TRBJ2-5
CDR3 DNA: TGCAGCGGACAGGGTTACCAAGAGACCCAGTACTTC
CDR3 protein: CSGQGYQETQYF

D gene: TRBD2
V gene: TRBV7-9
clone size: NA
J gene: TRBJ2-5
CDR3 DNA: TGTGCCAGCAGCTTAAGTGCTAGCGGGACAGATACCCAGTACTTC
CDR3 protein: CASSLSASGTDTQYF

D gene: TRBD2
V gene: TRBV18
clone size: NA
J gene: TRBJ2-5
CDR3 DNA: TGTGCCAGCTCACCGAGTTTGACTAGCGTAAGGGAAGAGACCCAGTACTTC
CDR3 protein: CASSPSLTSVREETQYF

D gene: NA
V gene: TRBV10-3
clone size: NA
J gene: TRBJ1-2
CDR3 DNA: TGTGCCATCGAGACACGTGGGAGAAGCTACACCTTC
CDR3 protein: CAIETRGRSYTF

D gene: TRBD2
V gene: TRBV11-3
clone size: NA
J gene: TRBJ2-1
CDR3 DNA: TGTGCCAGCAGCTGGTTACCCCATTTTTATATACTAGCGGGAGGGAATGAGCAGTTCTTC
CDR3 protein: CASSWLPHFYILAGGNEQFF

D gene: NA
V gene: TRBV30
clone size: NA
J gene: TRBJ2-3
CDR3 DNA: TGTGCCGCGACGCAGGGGAGGACTAGTATTGGGCGGGATACGCAGTATTTT
CDR3 protein: CAATQGRTSIGRDTQYF

D gene: NA
V gene: TRBV29-1
clone size: NA
J gene: TRBJ1-1
CDR3 DNA: TGCAGCGTTGGGTCTTTGGGGGGCACTGAAGCTTTCTTT
CDR3 protein: CSVGSLGGTEAFF

D gene: TRBD1
V gene: TRBV30
clone size: few
J gene: TRBJ1-4
CDR3 DNA: TGTGCCTGGGGGCCAGACAGGGGAAATGAAAAACTGTTTTTT
CDR3 protein: CAWGPDRGNEKLFF

D gene: NA
V gene: TRBV4-3
clone size: NA
J gene: TRBJ1-1
CDR3 DNA: TGCGCCAGCAGCCAAGAATTCCAGAACACTGAAGCTTTCTTT
CDR3 protein: CASSQEFQNTEAFF

D gene: TRBD1
V gene: TRBV24-1
clone size: NA
J gene: TRBJ1-5
CDR3 DNA: TGTGCCACCAGTGATAGCAACAGGGGGCCTTATCAGCCCCAGCATTTT
CDR3 protein: CATSDSNRGPYQPQHF

D gene: TRBD2
V gene: TRBV3-1/TRBV3-2
clone size: NA
J gene: TRBJ2-5
CDR3 DNA: TGTGCCAGCAGGGAGATGGGACTAGCGGAACAAGAGACCCAGTACTTC
CDR3 protein: CASREMGLAEQETQYF

D gene: TRBD1
V gene: TRBV5-1
clone size: NA
J gene: TRBJ1-2
CDR3 DNA: TGCGCCAGCAGCTTGGCCATCGACAGGGGATATGGCTACACCTTC
CDR3 protein: CASSLAIDRGYGYTF

D gene: NA
V gene: TRBV2
clone size: NA
J gene: TRBJ1-2
CDR3 DNA: TGTGCCAGCAGTGACTCCTCTGGAGGCTATGGCTACACCTTC
CDR3 protein: CASSDSSGGYGYTF

D gene: TRBD2
V gene: TRBV4-3
clone size: once
J gene: TRBJ2-3
CDR3 DNA: TGCGCCAGCAGCCAGGGACTAGCGGGAGGGCCGGATACGCAGTATTTT
CDR3 protein: CASSQGLAGGPDTQYF

D gene: TRBD2
V gene: TRBV7-2
clone size: NA
J gene: TRBJ2-2
CDR3 DNA: TGTGCCAGCAGCTTAGATCGGGGGGCGAACACCGGGGAGCTGTTTTTT
CDR3 protein: CASSLDRGANTGELFF

D gene: TRBD2
V gene: TRBV5-1
clone size: NA
J gene: TRBJ2-5
CDR3 DNA: TGCGCCAGCAGCTGGGGACTACCCTTCCAAGAGACCCAGTACTTC
CDR3 protein: CASSWGLPFQETQYF

D gene: NA
V gene: TRBV5-6
clone size: NA
J gene: TRBJ1-2
CDR3 DNA: TGTGCCAGCAGCTACGGGACAACTAACTATGGCTACACCTTC
CDR3 protein: CASSYGTTNYGYTF

D gene: NA
V gene: TRBV28
clone size: NA
J gene: TRBJ2-2
CDR3 DNA: TGTGCCAGCAGTCACGCCCGCGGAAATTGTACTTCGGCTCCCGCGAACACCGGGGAGCTGTTTTTT
CDR3 protein: CASSHARGNCTSAPANTGELFF

D gene: TRBD2
V gene: TRBV9
clone size: NA
J gene: TRBJ2-5
CDR3 DNA: TGTGCCAGCAGCCTGACTAGCTACGGAGGAGAGACCCAGTACTTC
CDR3 protein: CASSLTSYGGETQYF

D gene: NA
V gene: TRBV24-1
clone size: once
J gene: TRBJ2-1
CDR3 DNA: TGTGCCACCAGTGTAGGCGGGTATAATGAGCAGTTCTTC
CDR3 protein: CATSVGGYNEQFF

D gene: NA
V gene: TRBV7-2
clone size: NA
J gene: TRBJ2-1
CDR3 DNA: TGTGCCAGCAGCTCCAACAATGAGCAGTTCTTC
CDR3 protein: CASSSNNEQFF

D gene: TRBD1
V gene: TRBV4-3
clone size: NA
J gene: TRBJ2-7
CDR3 DNA: TGCGCCAGCAGCCAAGACTGGGCAGGGGGTTACGAGCAGTACTTC
CDR3 protein: CASSQDWAGGYEQYF

D gene: NA
V gene: TRBV28
clone size: few
J gene: TRBJ2-2
CDR3 DNA: TGTGCCAGCAGTTCCTTCGTACAGATCACCGGGGAGCTGTTTTTT
CDR3 protein: CASSSFVQITGELFF

D gene: NA
V gene: TRBV19
clone size: once
J gene: TRBJ2-3
CDR3 DNA: TGTGCCAGTAGCATAAGGGGCACGGATACGCAGTATTTT
CDR3 protein: CASSIRGTDTQYF

D gene: TRBD2
V gene: TRBV6-6
clone size: NA
J gene: TRBJ2-2
CDR3 DNA: TGTGCCAGCGGCAGCGGGAGTGAAAGCGGGGAGCTGTTTTTT
CDR3 protein: CASGSGSESGELFF

D gene: NA
V gene: TRBV15
clone size: NA
J gene: TRBJ2-6
CDR3 DNA: TGTGCCACCAGCCCACACAGGTCTGGGGCCAACGTCCTGACTTTC
CDR3 protein: CATSPHRSGANVLTF

D gene: NA
V gene: TRBV6-2/TRBV6-3
clone size: NA
J gene: TRBJ2-7
CDR3 DNA: TGTGCCAGCAGCCTCCGGGGGAACAGGGGAAGCTCCTACGAGCAGTACTTC
CDR3 protein: CASSLRGNRGSSYEQYF

D gene: TRBD2
V gene: TRBV20-1
clone size: once
J gene: TRBJ2-3
CDR3 DNA: TGCAGTGCTAGTGGGACTAGCGGGAGATGGGCAGATACGCAGTATTTT
CDR3 protein: CSASGTSGRWADTQYF

D gene: NA
V gene: TRBV7-2
clone size: few
J gene: TRBJ2-5
CDR3 DNA: TGTGCCAGCAGCTTGTCGGCAGGAACGAGAGAGACCCAGTACTTC
CDR3 protein: CASSLSAGTRETQYF

D gene: TRBD2
V gene: TRBV9
clone size: NA
J gene: TRBJ2-5
CDR3 DNA: TGTGCCAGCAGCGTAACAGCGGGAGGAAGCCAAGAGACCCAGTACTTC
CDR3 protein: CASSVTAGGSQETQYF

D gene: TRBD2
V gene: TRBV28
clone size: NA
J gene: TRBJ2-7
CDR3 DNA: TGTGCCAGCAGTCTACTGACTAGCGGGGGATTAATAGGGAACGAGCAGTACTTC
CDR3 protein: CASSLLTSGGLIGNEQYF

D gene: TRBD1
V gene: TRBV19
clone size: once
J gene: TRBJ1-2
CDR3 DNA: TGTGCCAGTAGTACCTTATCTCAGACAGGGCTGAACTATGGCTACACCTTC
CDR3 protein: CASSTLSQTGLNYGYTF

D gene: NA
V gene: TRBV7-9
clone size: NA
J gene: TRBJ1-4
CDR3 DNA: TGTGCCAGCAGCTTTGTCGGGTTCGCAACTAATGAAAAACTGTTTTTT
CDR3 protein: CASSFVGFATNEKLFF

D gene: TRBD2
V gene: TRBV5-4
clone size: NA
J gene: TRBJ2-1
CDR3 DNA: TGTGCCAGCAGCCCGGGAGGGAGCGGGAGGGGCAATGAGCAGTTCTTC
CDR3 protein: CASSPGGSGRGNEQFF

D gene: NA
V gene: TRBV4-3
clone size: NA
J gene: TRBJ2-3
CDR3 DNA: TGCGCCAGCAGCCAAGCGCCCCAGGGGGATACGCAGTATTTT
CDR3 protein: CASSQAPQGDTQYF

D gene: TRBD2
V gene: TRBV9
clone size: NA
J gene: TRBJ2-7
CDR3 DNA: TGTGCCAGCAGCGTAGAGGGACTAGCGGGAGACGAGCAGTACTTC
CDR3 protein: CASSVEGLAGDEQYF